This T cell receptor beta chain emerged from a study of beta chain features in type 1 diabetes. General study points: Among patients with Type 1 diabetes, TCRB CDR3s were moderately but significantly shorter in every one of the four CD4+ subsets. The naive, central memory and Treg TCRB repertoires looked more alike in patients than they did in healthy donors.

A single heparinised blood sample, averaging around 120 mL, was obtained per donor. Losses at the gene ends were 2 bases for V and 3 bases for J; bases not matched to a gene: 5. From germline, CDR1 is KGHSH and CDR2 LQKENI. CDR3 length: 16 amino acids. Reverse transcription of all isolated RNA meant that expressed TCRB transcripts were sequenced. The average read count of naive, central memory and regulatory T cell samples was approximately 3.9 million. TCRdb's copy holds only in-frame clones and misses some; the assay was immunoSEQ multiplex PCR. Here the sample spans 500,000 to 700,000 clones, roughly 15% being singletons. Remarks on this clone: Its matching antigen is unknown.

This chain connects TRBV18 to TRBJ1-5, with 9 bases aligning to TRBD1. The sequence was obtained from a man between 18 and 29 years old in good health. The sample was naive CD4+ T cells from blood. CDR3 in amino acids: CASSPGQGNTNQPQHF. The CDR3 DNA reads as TGTGCCAGCTCACCAGGACAGGGGAATACCAATCAGCCCCAGCATTTT.